This T cell receptor beta chain was recovered during a study of T cells in Graves' hyperthyroidism and ophthalmopathy. PBMCs were sourced from about 10 ml fresh peripheral blood. The study's findings and limits: From stable hyperthyroidism, ophthalmopathy was set apart by a 13 V-J model.

A word on this clonotype: As yet, its antigen is unknown.

From RNA transcripts, TCR beta CDR3 regions were amplified. During a first-round RT-PCR of the TCR CDR3, the HTBI primer set was used. From the multiplex PCR reads, TCRdb called clonotypes with MiXCR, one entry per CDR3 protein. The repertoire has around 600,000 distinct CDR3 sequences, 15% to 18% of them found once; the top ten carry roughly 7.3%. The CDR3 totals 19 residues. The germline CDR1 and CDR2 sequences are MNHNS and SASEGT. V was pared by 5 bases and J by 1 base, with 11 bases of the junction left unmatched. This sequence originates from a woman in her thirties with Graves' hyperthyroidism. Sequencing was performed on blood. This sequence joins TRBV6-1 and TRBJ1-6, with TRBD1 matching over 10 bases. CDR3: CASSPGTGESLSYNSPLHF. The CDR3 DNA reads as TGTGCCAGCAGTCCTGGGACAGGGGAATCCCTGTCCTATAATTCACCCCTCCACTTT.